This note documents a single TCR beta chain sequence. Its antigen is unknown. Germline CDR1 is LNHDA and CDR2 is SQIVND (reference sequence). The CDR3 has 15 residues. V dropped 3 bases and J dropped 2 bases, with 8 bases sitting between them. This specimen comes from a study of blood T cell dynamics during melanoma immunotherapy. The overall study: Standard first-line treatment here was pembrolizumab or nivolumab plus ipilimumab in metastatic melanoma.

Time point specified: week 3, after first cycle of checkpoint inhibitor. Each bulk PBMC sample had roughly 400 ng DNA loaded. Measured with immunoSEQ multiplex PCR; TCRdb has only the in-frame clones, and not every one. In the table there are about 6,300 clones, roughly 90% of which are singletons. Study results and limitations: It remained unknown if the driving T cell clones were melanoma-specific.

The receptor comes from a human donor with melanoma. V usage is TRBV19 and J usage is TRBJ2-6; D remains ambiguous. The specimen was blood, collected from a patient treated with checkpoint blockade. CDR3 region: CASSIQGAGANVLTF. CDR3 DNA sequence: TGTGCCAGTAGTATTCAAGGTGCTGGGGCCAACGTCCTGACTTTC.